This T cell receptor (beta chain) was recovered during a study of Ad26.COV2.S vaccination and SARS-CoV-2 variants. In the study overall: Once, or twice with 56 days between doses, Ad26.COV2.S was given intramuscularly. Findings and caveats of the study: Whether participants received vaccine or placebo, their non-spike TCR breadth was similar. Total T cell responses were possibly underestimated by TCR breadth and depth analyses.

CDR1 is GTSNPN, CDR2 SVGIG, per germline (reference sequence). J gave up 3 bases and V 0 bases, and 3 bases lay outside the gene matches. The CDR3 spans 16 residues. The treatment here: roughly 18 received Ad26.COV2.S at low or high dose, single or two shots; a few received placebo; per-sample allocation not given. Day 63 following the first vaccine or placebo injection was when the samples were taken. In Boston, an adult donor aged 18-55 years took part. Data came from immunoSEQ multiplex PCR; TCRdb stores just in-frame clones and leaves some out. The table includes roughly 350,000 clones, around 90% detected once. Details on this clone: The antigen remains unidentified.

This receptor was obtained from a person between 18 and 59 years old who received the Ad26.COV2.S COVID-19 vaccine or a placebo. This chain connects TRBV30 to TRBJ1-4; 11 bases match TRBD1. Sequencing was performed on peripheral blood, taken in a trial of Ad26.COV2.S vaccine versus placebo. CDR3: CAWSVWGQGANEKLFF. CDR3 DNA sequence: TGTGCCTGGAGTGTATGGGGACAGGGGGCTAATGAAAAACTGTTTTTT.